The 18 T cell receptor beta chains below all came from one sample that was sequenced in a study of response to subunit inactivated influenza vaccine. Via MiXCR, TCRdb re-called the RT-PCR reads, giving one row per CDR3 protein. The sample consists of over 150,000 distinct CDR3 sequences, roughly a tenth of them appearing once. The sequencing here drew on non-naive T cells sorted from PBMCs, taken 45 days after vaccination. These receptors all come from a man between 50 and 59 years old who received an inactivated influenza vaccine.

This clonotype was counted many times. The rearrangement joins TRBV9 to TRBJ2-2, with D possibly matching TRBD1 (6 bases). Trimming stripped 3 bases from V and 6 bases from J, with 9 bases between. The germline gives CDR1 SGDLS, CDR2 YYNGEE. The CDR3 loop spans 13 amino acids. This CDR3 reads CASSAGVAGELFF. The CDR3 nucleotides read TGTGCCAGCAGCGCAGGGGTGGCCGGGGAGCTGTTTTTT.

The chain carries TRBV7-3 and TRBJ2-2; D is possibly TRBD2 (6 bases). Germline CDR1 is SGHTA and CDR2 is FQGTGA. Between the trimmed V and J ends, which lost 5 bases and 6 bases, there was a span of 16 bases. This CDR3 is 15 amino acids long. The CDR3 sequence is CASSRDSLGPGELFF. The CDR3, as DNA: TGTGCCAGCAGCCGGGACTCCTTAGGGCCCGGGGAGCTGTTTTTT.

The chain recombines TRBV20-1 with TRBJ1-2; D remains unclear. With 1 base removed from V and 5 bases from J, the gap between germline ends came to 11 bases. CDR1 is DFQATT, CDR2 SNEGSKA, per germline (reference sequence). This CDR3 has 13 residues. CDR3 residues: CSARVTASYGYTF. CDR3 nucleotides: TGCAGTGCTAGAGTTACAGCAAGTTATGGCTACACCTTC.

This sequence joins TRBV7-2 and TRBJ2-1, with TRBD2 matching over 9 bases. The CDR3 contains 15 residues. The germline V gene encodes CDR1 SGHTA and CDR2 FQGNSA. V gave up 5 bases and J gave up 4 bases; unmatched junction bases: 6. For the CDR3, the DNA is TGTGCCAGCAGCATATTAGCGGGGGTATACAATGAGCAGTTCTTC. Translating gives CASSILAGVYNEQFF.

The rearrangement uses TRBV28 and TRBJ1-2, with D unclear. Germline V gene data show CDR1 as MDHEN and CDR2 as SYDVKM. V lost 8 bases to trimming and J lost 6 bases, with 13 bases between them. This CDR3 is 12 amino acids long. The CDR3 loop reads CASGRRWDGYTF. In nucleotides, the CDR3 is TGTGCCAGCGGGAGGAGGTGGGATGGCTACACCTTC.

V usage is TRBV10-3 and J usage is TRBJ1-5; unclear D gene. V lost 7 bases and J 0 bases, leaving 13 bases between the germline ends. This CDR3 region has 15 residues. Germline values: CDR1 ENHRY, CDR2 SYGVKD. The CDR3 nucleotides are TGTGCCATCAAGGAGAGCGAGAATAGCAATCAGCCCCAGCATTTT. Its protein is CAIKESENSNQPQHF.

This chain uses TRBV6-5 with TRBJ2-7; D may be TRBD1 (6 bases). Trimming left V 0 bases short and J 0 bases short, with 9 bases between. The CDR3 covers 15 residues. CDR1 and CDR2 from the germline V gene are MNHEY and SVGAGI. CDR3 protein: CASSYSWTASYEQYF. The CDR3 DNA is TGTGCCAGCAGTTACTCTTGGACAGCCTCCTACGAGCAGTACTTC.

The chain links TRBV20-1 to TRBJ2-3; 15 bases line up with TRBD2. The CDR3 sequence is 17 residues long. J lost 8 bases, V lost 2 bases, and 11 bases had no gene match. Germline CDR1 DFQATT, CDR2 SNEGSKA (reference sequence). The CDR3 nucleotides read TGCAGTGCTAGACCGCGCCCGGGACTAGCGGGAGGAGGTACGCAGTATTTT. The encoded protein is CSARPRPGLAGGGTQYF.

This clonotype was observed a few times. The chain uses TRBV20-1 and TRBJ1-4, with 9 bases identical to TRBD1. J lost 6 bases, V lost 5 bases, and 4 bases had no gene match. CDR3 length equals 13 residues. The V gene's germline CDR1 is DFQATT and CDR2 SNEGSKA (reference sequence). Here the CDR3 reads CSAVRTGDEKLFF. CDR3 DNA: TGCAGTGCTGTTAGGACAGGGGATGAAAAACTGTTTTTT.

This clonotype showed up just a few times. The V call is TRBV20-1, the J call TRBJ2-1, with TRBD1 matching over 8 bases. From germline, CDR1 is DFQATT and CDR2 SNEGSKA (reference sequence). This CDR3 has 14 amino acids. V trimming: 3 bases; J trimming: 8 bases; junction bases outside the gene matches: 9. The CDR3 region has the DNA TGCAGTGCTAGCAAACAGGGGGGACGGGATGAGCAGTTCTTC. Protein: CSASKQGGRDEQFF.

The CDR3 sequence: CASSRVGGRRTEAFF. The CDR3 DNA reads TGTGCCAGCAGCAGAGTTGGGGGGCGGAGAACTGAAGCTTTCTTT. The chain joins TRBV7-2 to TRBJ1-1; a weak D match, TRBD1 (6 bases). V lost 5 bases, J lost 5 bases, and 18 bases lay in between. In germline, CDR1 is SGHTA, CDR2 FQGNSA. The CDR3 length is 15 residues.

The chain links TRBV2 to TRBJ1-6; TRBD1 matches 9 bases. The germline V gene has CDR1 SNHLY and CDR2 FYNNEI. V shed 6 bases and J 7 bases; nucleotides not matched to a gene: 10. This CDR3 contains 16 residues. The CDR3 DNA reads as TGTGCCAGCAGCGGAGAGGGGACAGGGAACAATTCACCCCTCCACTTT. Amino acids: CASSGEGTGNNSPLHF. Full variable domain (rest looked up from reference TRBV2 and TRBJ1-6): EPEVTQTPSHQVTQMGQEVILRCVPISNHLYFYWYRQILGQKVEFLVSFYNNEISEKSEIFDDQFSVERPDGSNFTLKIRSTKLEDSAMYFCASSGEGTGNNSPLHFGNGTRLTVT.

A remark on this clonotype: A read error is possible here, since a much larger clone lies one base away. The V and J genes are TRBV28 and TRBJ2-2; tentatively, D is TRBD2 (5 bases). Looked up from germline, CDR1 is MDHEN and CDR2 is SYDVKM. The length of the CDR3 is 14 residues. The CDR3 nucleotides are TGTGCCAGCAGTTTAATCGGAGTCGCCGGGGAGCTGTCTTTT. Translated: CASSLIGVAGELSF.

A few counts support this clonotype. The V gene is TRBV7-2, the J gene TRBJ2-5; tentative D call: TRBD1 (5 bases). In germline, CDR1 is SGHTA, CDR2 FQGNSA. The V and J ends lost 4 bases and 5 bases respectively, with 11 bases between them. CDR3 length: 13 amino acids. CDR3 in amino acids: CASSSPGRETQYF. CDR3 in DNA: TGTGCCAGCAGCTCCCCAGGGCGGGAGACCCAGTACTTC. The complete variable domain, with remaining parts taken from reference TRBV7-2 and TRBJ2-5, reads GAGVSQSPSNKVTEKGKDVELRCDPISGHTALYWYRQSLGQGLEFLIYFQGNSAPDKSGLPSDRFSAERTGGSVSTLTIQRTQQEDSAVYLCASSSPGRETQYFGPGTRLLVL.

The rearrangement links TRBV16 to TRBJ2-1; D perhaps matches TRBD1 (5 bases). Germline V lookup: CDR1 KGHSY, CDR2 FQNENV. The CDR3 contains 14 residues. V was cut by 0 bases and J by 6 bases, with 9 bases left in between. CDR3 amino acids: CASSQSWGINEQFF. DNA for the CDR3: TGTGCCAGCAGCCAATCATGGGGCATCAATGAGCAGTTCTTC.

The table lists this clonotype with a few counts. The chain has TRBV20-1 and TRBJ2-5, with 7 bases aligning to TRBD1. CDR1 is DFQATT and CDR2 is SNEGSKA in the germline V gene (reference sequence). V dropped 1 base and J dropped 2; count of bases not matched to a gene: 7. This CDR3 contains 15 residues. CDR3 sequence (DNA): TGCAGTGCTAGAGCACAGGGGAACGAACAAGAGACCCAGTACTTC. Amino acid sequence: CSARAQGNEQETQYF.

The V call is TRBV20-1, the J call TRBJ2-2; TRBD1 matches at 7 bases. Germline V lookup: CDR1 DFQATT, CDR2 SNEGSKA (reference sequence). The trim removed 4 bases at V and 2 bases at J, leaving 7 bases unmatched. The CDR3 has 15 residues. The CDR3, as DNA: TGCAGTGCTACAGGGGACAGATCTAACACCGGGGAGCTGTTTTTT. Protein product: CSATGDRSNTGELFF.

Details on this clonotype: A much larger clone differs by one base, so this may be a read error. Because it lacks the conserved phenylalanine or tryptophan at the end, this CDR3 is likely a read error. J is TRBJ2-3 and V is TRBV20-1; D unresolved. The CDR3 length is 12 residues. Germline assignment: CDR1 DFQATT and CDR2 SNEGSKA (reference sequence). With 3 bases removed from V and 2 bases from J, the gap between germline ends came to 6 bases. The CDR3 DNA is TGCAGTGCTAGCACCTCCACAGATACGCAGTATTAT. Encoded protein: CSASTSTDTQYY.